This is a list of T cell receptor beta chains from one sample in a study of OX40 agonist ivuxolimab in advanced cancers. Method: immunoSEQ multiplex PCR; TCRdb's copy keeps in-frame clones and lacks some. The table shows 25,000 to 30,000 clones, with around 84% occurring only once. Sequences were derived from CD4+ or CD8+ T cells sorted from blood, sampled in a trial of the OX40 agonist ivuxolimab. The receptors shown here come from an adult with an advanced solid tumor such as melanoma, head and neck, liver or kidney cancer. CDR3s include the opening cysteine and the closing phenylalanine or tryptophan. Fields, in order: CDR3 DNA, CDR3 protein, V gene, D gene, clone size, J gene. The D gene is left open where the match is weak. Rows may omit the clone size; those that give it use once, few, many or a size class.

TGTGCCAGCAGCTCCCAACTAGCGGGGGGGAGACTCCCGGGCAATGAGCAGTTCTTC,CASSSQLAGGRLPGNEQFF,TRBV5-6,TRBD2,medium-sized,TRBJ2-1
TGTGCCAGTAGTATCGGGGACCTGGCCTACAATGAGCAGTTCTTC,CASSIGDLAYNEQFF,TRBV19,.,.,TRBJ2-1
TGTGCCAGCAGTTTATCGACGGGGGCTGAAGCTTTCTTT,CASSLSTGAEAFF,TRBV27,.,.,TRBJ1-1
TGTGCCAGCAGTGAAGGACTAGCGGTGCTTTACGAGCAGTACTTC,CASSEGLAVLYEQYF,TRBV2,TRBD2,once,TRBJ2-7
TGCGCCAGCAGCTTGGTGCCTAGCGGGGTTCGCTCCTACGAGCAGTACTTC,CASSLVPSGVRSYEQYF,TRBV5-1,TRBD2,.,TRBJ2-7
TGTGCCAGCAGCGTACACGGACTTAGCAATCAGCCCCAGCATTTT,CASSVHGLSNQPQHF,TRBV13,.,.,TRBJ1-5
TGTGCCAGCAGCTTATTGACAGCCGAGACCCAGTACTTC,CASSLLTAETQYF,TRBV7-9,.,few,TRBJ2-5
TGCGCCAGCAGCTTTGACAGGGGAGAGACCCAGTACTTC,CASSFDRGETQYF,TRBV5-1,TRBD1,.,TRBJ2-5
TGTGCCAGCAGTGAAGGACAGTCCTTCTATGGCTACACCTTC,CASSEGQSFYGYTF,TRBV2,.,once,TRBJ1-2
TGTGCCAGCAGCTTGCAGGACCAAGAGACCCAGTACTTC,CASSLQDQETQYF,TRBV5-6,.,.,TRBJ2-5
TGTGCCAGCAGCGGAATGGAGGAGCTGTTTTTT,CASSGMEELFF,TRBV9,.,.,TRBJ2-2
TGTGCCAGCAGTCTACCTGGGGACGTGATCACTGAAGCTTTCTTT,CASSLPGDVITEAFF,TRBV28,.,.,TRBJ1-1
TGTGCCAGCAGCTTGTCACAGGGGAGGTACGAGCAGTACTTC,CASSLSQGRYEQYF,TRBV5-4,.,.,TRBJ2-7
TGCGCCAGCAGCCAAGATAAGGGGGGGGGACTTCGTCGGGAGACCCAGTACTTC,CASSQDKGGGLRRETQYF,TRBV4-1,.,.,TRBJ2-5
TGTGCCAGCAGCCCCAAGACGGCCGGTGAAAAACTGTTTTTT,CASSPKTAGEKLFF,TRBV5-8,.,once,TRBJ1-4
TGTGCCAGCAGTGAAACCGGGATCTCTGAAGCTTTCTTT,CASSETGISEAFF,TRBV6-1,.,.,TRBJ1-1
TGTGCCAGCAGCTCGGGCTTTGCCTACGAGCAGTACTTC,CASSSGFAYEQYF,TRBV5-6,.,once,TRBJ2-7